This T cell receptor (beta chain) stems from a study of T cells after yellow fever vaccination. A universal primer site and UMIs were added as TCR cDNA was made by 5'RACE template switching. TCRdb reprocessed the 5' RACE reads with MiXCR, giving one entry per CDR3 protein. The table has some 500,000 distinct CDR3 sequences, about 14% seen once. The CDR3 contains 14 residues. V gave up 5 bases and J gave up 7 bases; unmatched junction bases: 9. CDR1 SGHTA and CDR2 FQGNSA come from the germline V gene. The TCR sequence derives from a young man who received the YFV17D yellow fever vaccine. The sample consisted of PBMCs, taken on the day of the yellow fever booster vaccination. The J gene is TRBJ2-5, the V gene TRBV7-2; 8 bases are a match to TRBD1. The chain's CDR3 is CASSPDRVVWTQYF. The CDR3 DNA reads TGTGCCAGCAGCCCGGACAGGGTGGTTTGGACCCAGTACTTC.